The 24 T cell receptor beta chains below all came from one sample that was sequenced in a study of CD4 T cells in relation to SARS-CoV-2 and coronaviruses. These receptors lack a known antigen. TCRdb keeps only in-frame clones here, not all; method: immunoSEQ multiplex PCR. The repertoire has under 45,000 clones, more than 70% of them found once; the top ten carry 3.5% to 5%. What was sequenced was naive CD4+ T cells from PBMCs, cultured in vitro. Indicated subset: naive CD4+ T cells isolated by negative enrichment. The receptors were sampled from an adult with COVID-19.

The chain uses TRBV28 and TRBJ1-2; perhaps TRBD1 as D (5 bases). The CDR3 sequence is 13 residues long. The V end was cut by 6 bases, the J end by 7 bases, with 15 bases between. The V gene's germline CDR1 is MDHEN and CDR2 SYDVKM. The CDR3 is CASSPGTLFGYTF. CDR3 sequence (DNA): TGTGCCAGCAGCCCCGGGACTCTCTTTGGCTACACCTTC.

Comments on this clone: At one of its ends the junction is not consistent with the germline gene, which may arise from a read error. This chain connects TRBV18 to TRBJ1-4; D is perhaps TRBD1 (6 bases). CDR1 and CDR2 from the germline V gene are KGHSH and LQKENI. The CDR3 runs to 14 residues. CDR3 bases: TGTGCCAGCTCACCAGGGGACACTACTGAAAAACTGTTTTTT. This codes for CASSPGDTTEKLFF.

The rearrangement uses TRBV2 and TRBJ1-5; D not certain. The CDR3 contains 14 residues. Trimming removed 4 bases from V and 0 bases from J, with 7 bases in between. The V gene's germline CDR1 is SNHLY and CDR2 FYNNEI. CDR3 residues: CASSVKYSNQPQHF. The DNA of the CDR3 is TGTGCCAGCAGTGTTAAGTATAGCAATCAGCCCCAGCATTTT. The variable domain in full, with the rest retrieved from reference TRBV2 and TRBJ1-5, is EPEVTQTPSHQVTQMGQEVILRCVPISNHLYFYWYRQILGQKVEFLVSFYNNEISEKSEIFDDQFSVERPDGSNFTLKIRSTKLEDSAMYFCASSVKYSNQPQHFGDGTRLSIL.

This clone appeared a few times. The chain combines TRBV7-2 with TRBJ2-7; TRBD2 matches 7 bases. Unmatched junction bases numbered 6, after V lost 1 base and J lost 3 bases. This CDR3 has 15 residues. The germline gives CDR1 SGHTA, CDR2 FQGNSA. CDR3 bases: TGTGCCAGCAGCTTAGGTACTAGCGCAGACTACGAGCAGTACTTC. As protein: CASSLGTSADYEQYF. The whole variable domain, filled in from reference TRBV7-2 and TRBJ2-7, reads GAGVSQSPSNKVTEKGKDVELRCDPISGHTALYWYRQSLGQGLEFLIYFQGNSAPDKSGLPSDRFSAERTGGSVSTLTIQRTQQEDSAVYLCASSLGTSADYEQYFGPGTRLTVT.

The rearrangement uses TRBV28 and TRBJ2-7, with D maybe TRBD1 (5 bases). Trimming took 6 bases from V and 4 from J, leaving 10 bases between them. Germline V CDR1 and CDR2: MDHEN, SYDVKM. The CDR3 runs to 12 residues. CDR3 DNA sequence: TGTGCCAGCAGGCCTCAGGGTTACGAGCAGTACTTC. Translation gives CASRPQGYEQYF.

This chain links TRBV25-1 with TRBJ2-2; D gene unclear. Per the germline V gene, CDR1 is MGHDK and CDR2 is SYGVNS. This CDR3 comprises 15 residues. V lost 3 bases, J lost 4 bases, and 12 bases lay in between. The CDR3 sequence is CASSDSPTGTGELFF. In DNA form, the CDR3 reads TGTGCCAGCAGTGACAGCCCCACGGGCACCGGGGAGCTGTTTTTT.

V is TRBV4-1 and J is TRBJ2-7; 12 nucleotides line up with TRBD2. The CDR3 totals 16 residues. Germline V gene lookup returns CDR1 MGHRA and CDR2 YSYEKL. J was trimmed by 1 base and V by 3 bases; bases with no gene match: 4. The CDR3: CASSHQTSGGSYEQYF. The CDR3 DNA sequence: TGCGCCAGCAGCCACCAGACTAGCGGGGGATCCTACGAGCAGTACTTC.

The chain has TRBV7-6 and TRBJ2-2, with D possibly being TRBD1 (6 bases). CDR3 length: 16 residues. Germline CDR1 SGHVS, CDR2 FNYEAQ. V shed 1 base and J shed 4 bases, with 13 bases lying between them. DNA of the CDR3: TGTGCCAGCAGCTTAGTCGCAGGGGATACCACCGGGGAGCTGTTTTTT. Its protein product is CASSLVAGDTTGELFF.

The V and J genes are TRBV10-3 and TRBJ2-5; 7 bases are a match to TRBD2. CDR3 size: 15 residues. CDR1 and CDR2 (germline): ENHRY, SYGVKD. The junction had 7 bases not matched to a gene; V was cut back by 1 base and J by 5 bases. The CDR3 coding sequence is TGTGCCATCAGTGAGTTCGCGGGAGTGGACGAGACCCAGTACTTC. As protein: CAISEFAGVDETQYF.

The chain recombines TRBV27 with TRBJ1-4; no definite D call. V was clipped by 8 bases and J by 4 bases, with 11 bases between them. CDR3 length: 13 amino acids. CDR1 MNHEY and CDR2 SMNVEV come from the germline V gene (reference sequence). CDR3 bases: TGTGCCAGCGGTCTTTTTAATAATGAAAAACTGTTTTTT. Translation gives CASGLFNNEKLFF.

The CDR3 sequence is CASSDESGSGNNEQFF. CDR3 sequence (DNA): TGTGCCAGCAGTGATGAGAGTGGTAGCGGGAACAATGAGCAGTTCTTC. The gene calls are TRBV6-4 and TRBJ2-1; 8 positions match TRBD2. Germline CDR1 MRHNA, CDR2 SNTAGT. The junction had 9 bases not matched to a gene; V was cut back by 3 bases and J by 5 bases. CDR3 size: 16 residues.

The CDR3 reads CASSLVDYNEQFF. CDR3 DNA: TGTGCCAGCAGCTTAGTCGACTACAATGAGCAGTTCTTC. This chain joins TRBV7-9 and TRBJ2-1; D gene unclear. CDR3 length equals 13 residues. Germline V lookup: CDR1 SEHNR, CDR2 FQNEAQ (reference sequence). V shed 1 base and J shed 3 bases, with 4 bases lying between them.

V gene TRBV19 combines with J gene TRBJ2-4, with 15 bases fitting TRBD2. The germline V gene has CDR1 LNHDA and CDR2 SQIVND (reference sequence). Trimming cost V 6 bases and J 6 bases; bases outside gene matches: 12. There are 18 residues in the CDR3. The CDR3 nucleotides read TGTGCCAGTAGCCGGACTAGCGGGAGGGCCCTTGACGGAAACATTCAGTACTTC. It encodes CASSRTSGRALDGNIQYF.

CDR3 loop: CASSRGQGRITYEQYF. The DNA of the CDR3 is TGTGCCAGCAGCAGAGGACAGGGAAGAATAACCTACGAGCAGTACTTC. The chain employs TRBV5-4 and TRBJ2-7; 8 bases line up with TRBD1. CDR3 size: 16 residues. V lost 4 bases, J lost 2 bases, and 11 bases stayed unmatched. Germline assignment: CDR1 SGHNT and CDR2 YYREEE (reference sequence).

The V gene is TRBV27, the J gene TRBJ1-4; 8 positions match TRBD1. Germline assignment: CDR1 MNHEY and CDR2 SMNVEV (reference sequence). The CDR3 runs 17 residues. Losses at the gene ends were 6 bases for V and 0 bases for J; bases not matched to a gene: 9. The CDR3 sequence: CASSLFGQGTTNEKLFF. CDR3 nucleotides: TGTGCCAGCAGCCTTTTCGGACAGGGTACAACTAATGAAAAACTGTTTTTT.

V and J are TRBV28 and TRBJ2-7; D ambiguous. V shed 4 bases and J shed 5 bases, with 9 bases lying between them. Germline lookup yields CDR1 MDHEN and CDR2 SYDVKM. The CDR3 totals 12 residues. CDR3 protein: CASSSLRDEQYF. The CDR3 DNA is TGTGCCAGCAGTTCTTTACGGGACGAGCAGTACTTC.

The rearrangement links TRBV5-8 to TRBJ2-7; a weak D match, TRBD1 (6 bases). The V end lost 2 bases, the J end lost 5 bases, and 14 bases lay between the germline ends. The CDR3 extends over 14 amino acids. Per germline, CDR1 SGHTS and CDR2 YDEGEE. The CDR3 reads CASSFRTVSDEQYF. In DNA, the CDR3 is TGTGCCAGCAGCTTCCGGACAGTAAGCGACGAGCAGTACTTC. The full variable domain, its missing parts supplied by reference TRBV5-8 and TRBJ2-7, is EAGVTQSPTHLIKTRGQQATLRCSPISGHTSVYWYQQALGLGLQFLLWYDEGEERNRGNFPPRFSGRQFPNYSSELNVNALELEDSALYLCASSFRTVSDEQYFGPGTRLTVT.

The chain recombines TRBV28 with TRBJ2-1; 12 bases agree with TRBD2. The CDR3 is made up of 15 amino acids. V gave up 7 bases and J gave up 4 bases; unmatched junction bases: 5. The V gene's germline CDR1 is MDHEN and CDR2 SYDVKM. The CDR3 region has the DNA TGTGCCAGCACCCCAGGGACTAGCGGGTACAATGAGCAGTTCTTC. Its protein product is CASTPGTSGYNEQFF.

The chain recombines TRBV9 with TRBJ2-2, with 11 bases that match TRBD2. CDR1 is SGDLS and CDR2 is YYNGEE in the germline V gene. V was clipped by 2 bases and J by 4 bases; unmatched bases: 10. The length of the CDR3 is 18 residues. The CDR3, as DNA: TGTGCCAGCAGCGTTAGTACTAGCGGGAGACGGATCACCGGGGAGCTGTTTTTT. Amino acids: CASSVSTSGRRITGELFF.

This chain links TRBV9 with TRBJ2-7; 9 nucleotides agree with TRBD2. Trimming removed 7 bases from V and 4 bases from J; junction bases left unmatched: 9. CDR1 is SGDLS, CDR2 YYNGEE, per germline. The CDR3 covers 14 residues. CDR3 in DNA: TGTGCCAGCGGACCGGGACTAGCAGTATACGAGCAGTACTTC. Translation: CASGPGLAVYEQYF.

The CDR3, as DNA: TGTGCCATCAGTGCTGATGAAAAACTGTTTTTT. This sequence encodes CAISADEKLFF. V and J are TRBV10-3 and TRBJ1-4; D not certain. CDR1 is ENHRY and CDR2 is SYGVKD in the germline V gene. The CDR3 runs 11 residues. Between the trimmed V and J ends, which lost 4 bases and 6 bases, there was a span of 3 bases.

The CDR3: CASSVEASGIGYEQYF. The CDR3 DNA reads TGTGCCAGCAGCGTCGAGGCTAGCGGAATTGGGTACGAGCAGTACTTC. The V and J genes are TRBV9 and TRBJ2-7, with 7 bases fitting TRBD2. V was clipped by 2 bases and J by 4 bases; unmatched bases: 12. Germline V gives CDR1 SGDLS, CDR2 YYNGEE. The CDR3 is made up of 16 amino acids.

The DNA for the CDR3 is TGTGCCAGCAGTCCAGGTATGAACTATGGCTACACCTTC. Its protein product is CASSPGMNYGYTF. The chain combines TRBV27 with TRBJ1-2; no reliable D call. Germline V gives CDR1 MNHEY, CDR2 SMNVEV (reference sequence). The CDR3 runs 13 residues. Trimming removed 5 bases at V and 2 bases at J, with 9 bases between.

This clone has more than one count but fewer than ten. The chain is built from TRBV7-3 and TRBJ2-1, with D unresolved. The V end lost 0 bases, the J end lost 4 bases, and 13 bases lay between the germline ends. CDR3 length equals 16 residues. The germline V gene has CDR1 SGHTA and CDR2 FQGTGA. The CDR3 region has the DNA TGTGCCAGCAGCTTAACTCCGGCAGTACGATACAATGAGCAGTTCTTC. Protein sequence: CASSLTPAVRYNEQFF.